These T cell receptor beta chains were read from a single sample in a study of vaccination effects on CD4 cells after COVID-19. Profiled with immunoSEQ multiplex PCR; TCRdb holds only in-frame clones, not every one. The sample carries some 21,000 clones, about 72% recorded once. Antigens for these TCRs are unknown. The starting material was CD4+ T cells from PBMCs cultured with HCoV-229E spike peptides, obtained after COVID-19 vaccination. These receptors all come from a human donor who received a COVID-19 vaccine. Both conserved end residues are part of each CDR3. The order of the fields is J gene, clone size, D gene, V gene, CDR3 protein, CDR3 DNA. A D gene is named only where the DNA matches it firmly. Expanded clones are given a class, and other clones once, few, many or no size at all.

j_call: TRBJ1-2; clone_size: .; d_call: TRBD1; v_call: TRBV9; cdr3_aa: CASSVGQGGGYTF; cdr3_nt: TGTGCCAGCAGCGTAGGACAGGGAGGAGGCTACACCTTC
j_call: TRBJ2-1; clone_size: .; d_call: .; v_call: TRBV19; cdr3_aa: CASSPRQTISYNEQFF; cdr3_nt: TGTGCCAGTAGTCCGCGACAGACTATCTCCTACAATGAGCAGTTCTTC
j_call: TRBJ1-2; clone_size: .; d_call: .; v_call: TRBV24-1; cdr3_aa: CATSDFDRSYGYTF; cdr3_nt: TGTGCCACCAGTGATTTCGACAGGTCCTATGGCTACACCTTC
j_call: TRBJ1-2; clone_size: few; d_call: TRBD1; v_call: TRBV4-1; cdr3_aa: CASSQLQGAGGYTF; cdr3_nt: TGCGCCAGCAGCCAGCTACAGGGGGCCGGTGGCTACACCTTC
j_call: TRBJ2-7; clone_size: few; d_call: .; v_call: TRBV2; cdr3_aa: CASSVLTRGLLREQYF; cdr3_nt: TGTGCCAGCAGTGTCTTAACTCGGGGGCTTCTACGCGAGCAGTACTTC
j_call: TRBJ2-7; clone_size: .; d_call: .; v_call: TRBV9; cdr3_aa: CASSVSTSETYEQYF; cdr3_nt: TGTGCCAGCAGCGTCTCGACCAGCGAGACCTACGAGCAGTACTTC
j_call: TRBJ2-7; clone_size: .; d_call: .; v_call: TRBV5-4; cdr3_aa: CASSLAQGLAYEQYF; cdr3_nt: TGTGCCAGCAGCTTGGCCCAGGGGCTAGCCTACGAGCAGTACTTC
j_call: TRBJ1-1; clone_size: .; d_call: TRBD1; v_call: TRBV7-9; cdr3_aa: CASSLGPGQGASEAFF; cdr3_nt: TGTGCCAGCAGCTTAGGGCCGGGACAGGGGGCTTCTGAAGCTTTCTTT
j_call: TRBJ1-2; clone_size: .; d_call: .; v_call: TRBV6-5; cdr3_aa: CASSQQGVSYGYTF; cdr3_nt: TGTGCCAGCAGTCAACAGGGAGTCAGCTATGGCTACACCTTC
j_call: TRBJ1-3; clone_size: .; d_call: .; v_call: TRBV18; cdr3_aa: CASSLFGGETGNTIYF; cdr3_nt: TGTGCCAGCTCACTGTTTGGGGGTGAAACTGGAAACACCATATATTTT
j_call: TRBJ2-3; clone_size: .; d_call: TRBD2; v_call: TRBV20-1; cdr3_aa: CSAGGLAGGRVGTDTQYF; cdr3_nt: TGCAGTGCTGGTGGACTAGCGGGGGGGCGTGTCGGGACAGATACGCAGTATTTT
j_call: TRBJ2-1; clone_size: .; d_call: .; v_call: TRBV4-1; cdr3_aa: CASSQAGERGGGQFF; cdr3_nt: TGCGCCAGCAGCCAGGCTGGTGAAAGGGGGGGTGGGCAGTTCTTC
j_call: TRBJ1-2; clone_size: few; d_call: .; v_call: TRBV6-1; cdr3_aa: CASSELTGPNYGYTF; cdr3_nt: TGTGCCAGCAGTGAATTAACAGGGCCAAACTATGGCTACACCTTC
j_call: TRBJ2-7; clone_size: .; d_call: TRBD1; v_call: TRBV3-1/TRBV3-2; cdr3_aa: CASSQDRTGVYEQYF; cdr3_nt: TGTGCCAGCAGCCAAGATCGGACAGGGGTCTACGAGCAGTACTTC
j_call: TRBJ2-3; clone_size: few; d_call: .; v_call: TRBV5-4; cdr3_aa: CASSGALRGGADTQYF; cdr3_nt: TGTGCCAGCAGCGGGGCCTTAAGAGGGGGGGCAGATACGCAGTATTTT
j_call: TRBJ1-4; clone_size: .; d_call: TRBD1; v_call: TRBV2; cdr3_aa: CASSDRGQRNEKLFF; cdr3_nt: TGTGCCAGCAGTGATCGGGGACAGCGTAATGAAAAACTGTTTTTT
j_call: TRBJ1-5; clone_size: .; d_call: .; v_call: TRBV5-1; cdr3_aa: CASSSRGEGGNQPQHF; cdr3_nt: TGCGCCAGCAGCTCAAGGGGCGAGGGAGGCAATCAGCCCCAGCATTTT
j_call: TRBJ1-5; clone_size: few; d_call: .; v_call: TRBV7-9; cdr3_aa: CASSLYQGYSNQPQHF; cdr3_nt: TGTGCCAGCAGCTTATACCAGGGATATAGCAATCAGCCCCAGCATTTT
j_call: TRBJ1-1; clone_size: few; d_call: .; v_call: TRBV29-1; cdr3_aa: CSVDLGAAEAFF; cdr3_nt: TGCAGCGTTGATTTGGGGGCGGCTGAAGCTTTCTTT
j_call: TRBJ1-1; clone_size: .; d_call: TRBD1; v_call: TRBV25-1; cdr3_aa: CASTPDRGYGEAFF; cdr3_nt: TGTGCCAGCACCCCGGACAGGGGTTATGGTGAAGCTTTCTTT
j_call: TRBJ2-2; clone_size: once; d_call: TRBD2; v_call: TRBV4-1; cdr3_aa: CASSQDPSGGAGELFF; cdr3_nt: TGCGCCAGCAGCCAAGACCCTAGCGGGGGGGCCGGGGAGCTGTTTTTT
j_call: TRBJ2-4; clone_size: .; d_call: .; v_call: TRBV5-1; cdr3_aa: CASSSGAVDIQYF; cdr3_nt: TGCGCCAGCAGCAGCGGAGCAGTCGACATTCAGTACTTC
j_call: TRBJ1-4; clone_size: once; d_call: .; v_call: TRBV19; cdr3_aa: CASSFSRSPTNEKLFF; cdr3_nt: TGTGCCAGTAGTTTCAGTCGTTCACCAACTAATGAAAAACTGTTTTTT
j_call: TRBJ1-2; clone_size: few; d_call: TRBD1; v_call: TRBV12-3/TRBV12-4; cdr3_aa: CASSDRGYGYTF; cdr3_nt: TGTGCCAGCAGCGACAGGGGCTATGGCTACACCTTC
j_call: TRBJ1-1; clone_size: .; d_call: TRBD1; v_call: TRBV19; cdr3_aa: CASSKGQMNTEAFF; cdr3_nt: TGTGCCAGTAGTAAGGGACAGATGAACACTGAAGCTTTCTTT
j_call: TRBJ2-7; clone_size: .; d_call: TRBD2; v_call: TRBV7-2; cdr3_aa: CASRSGLVNEQYF; cdr3_nt: TGTGCCAGCAGATCGGGACTAGTGAACGAGCAGTACTTC
j_call: TRBJ2-6; clone_size: .; d_call: TRBD2; v_call: TRBV3-1/TRBV3-2; cdr3_aa: CASSQRREGRSSGANVLTF; cdr3_nt: TGTGCCAGCAGCCAGCGGCGGGAGGGCCGAAGCTCTGGGGCCAACGTCCTGACTTTC
j_call: TRBJ2-7; clone_size: .; d_call: TRBD2; v_call: TRBV6-5; cdr3_aa: CASRVGTSGSYEQYF; cdr3_nt: TGTGCCAGCAGGGTTGGGACTAGCGGAAGCTACGAGCAGTACTTC
j_call: TRBJ1-2; clone_size: .; d_call: .; v_call: TRBV6-2/TRBV6-3; cdr3_aa: CASSFGRAYGYTF; cdr3_nt: TGTGCCAGCAGTTTCGGCAGGGCCTATGGCTACACCTTC